The 16 T cell receptor beta chains given below trace back to one sample, sequenced in a study of vaccination effects on CD4 cells after COVID-19. At the end of approximately 10 days of culture, CD4+ T cells were isolated. Participants were given two doses of BNT162b2 or mRNA-1273 vaccine. The protocol was immunoSEQ multiplex PCR, while the TCRdb copy is restricted to in-frame clones and leaves out a portion. The table records tens of thousands of clones, around 70% of them present only once. These receptors' targets are unknown. This sample comprised CD4+ T cells from PBMCs cultured without peptide, obtained after COVID-19 vaccination. The receptors were gathered from a human donor who received a COVID-19 vaccine.

J is TRBJ1-2 and V is TRBV5-6, with 8 bases that match TRBD1. Trimming took 3 bases from V and 4 from J; bases not matched to a gene: 11. Looked up from germline, CDR1 is SGHDT and CDR2 is YYEEEE. CDR3 length: 16 residues. CDR3 bases: TGTGCCAGCAGCTCTAACCGGGACAGGAGGGCCTATGGCTACACCTTC. It codes for CASSSNRDRRAYGYTF.

The rearrangement joins TRBV10-1 to TRBJ2-2, with a weak D call TRBD1 (6 bases). V was pared by 5 bases and J by 4 bases, with 8 bases between. Germline-derived CDR1 and CDR2 are WNHNN and SYGVQD (reference sequence). The CDR3 is 13 amino acids. The chain's CDR3 is CASSLDSTGELFF. CDR3 DNA: TGCGCCAGCAGTTTGGACAGCACCGGGGAGCTGTTTTTT.

The gene calls are TRBV6-6 and TRBJ2-3; D possibly corresponds to TRBD1 (7 bases). Trimming removed 6 bases at V and 5 bases at J, with 12 bases between. Germline loops: CDR1 MNHNY, CDR2 SVGAGI (reference sequence). The CDR3 spans 13 residues. The CDR3 DNA follows: TGTGCCAGCAGAAGACAGGGACTAGATACGCAGTATTTT. It codes for CASRRQGLDTQYF.

V gene TRBV5-1 combines with J gene TRBJ2-2, with no clear D. This CDR3 region has 16 residues. Looked up from germline, CDR1 is SGHRS and CDR2 is YFSETQ. V was shortened by 2 bases and J by 2 bases, with 13 bases between the two germline ends. The CDR3 DNA sequence: TGCGCCAGCAGCTTTCCTTTGATAGGCAACACCGGGGAGCTGTTTTTT. Its translation: CASSFPLIGNTGELFF.

This clone was seen more than once but under ten times. This chain uses TRBV11-3 with TRBJ2-5, with 8 bases fitting TRBD2. The length of the CDR3 is 13 residues. CDR1 is SGHNT and CDR2 is YENEEA in the germline V gene. The V segment lost 5 bases and the J segment 5 bases; nucleotides outside the gene matches: 4. CDR3 coding DNA: TGTGCCAGCAGCATTCGGGGGGGGGAGACCCAGTACTTC. Residues: CASSIRGGETQYF.

The chain couples TRBV28 to TRBJ2-3, with TRBD2 matching 12 bases. The CDR3 extends over 15 amino acids. CDR1 and CDR2 (germline): MDHEN, SYDVKM. The V gene end was trimmed by 8 bases and the J gene end by 2 bases; junction bases not matched to a gene: 5. CDR3 DNA: TGTGCCAGCTGCACTAGCGGGGGGCCCACAGATACGCAGTATTTT. Translated, it gives CASCTSGGPTDTQYF.

This chain joins TRBV6-5 and TRBJ1-5, with 9 bases that match TRBD1. Germline trimming cut 5 bases from V and 2 bases from J; bases unmatched to any gene: 4. Germline CDR1 MNHEY, CDR2 SVGAGI. The CDR3 is 15 amino acids. CDR3: CASSRDRVGNQPQHF. For the CDR3, the DNA is TGTGCCAGCAGTAGGGACAGGGTGGGCAATCAGCCCCAGCATTTT.

The chain couples TRBV19 to TRBJ1-5; 7 positions agree with TRBD1. V was pared by 6 bases and J by 3 bases, with 8 bases of the junction left unmatched. Germline V gives CDR1 LNHDA, CDR2 SQIVND (reference sequence). The CDR3 runs to 15 residues. CDR3 loop: CASREWGQNNQPQHF. The CDR3 nucleotides are TGTGCCAGTAGGGAGTGGGGACAGAACAATCAGCCCCAGCATTTT. Full variable domain (remainder filled in from reference TRBV19 and TRBJ1-5): DGGITQSPKYLFRKEGQNVTLSCEQNLNHDAMYWYRQDPGQGLRLIYYSQIVNDFQKGDIAEGYSVSREKKESFPLTVTSAQKNPTAFYLCASREWGQNNQPQHFGDGTRLSIL.

V and J are TRBV29-1 and TRBJ1-2; TRBD1 might be the D (6 bases). The CDR3 has 13 amino acids. V was shortened by 7 bases and J by 8 bases, with 20 bases between the two germline ends. Germline loops: CDR1 SQVTM, CDR2 ANQGSEA. The CDR3 loop is CSAVVQGKGGYTF. In DNA form, the CDR3 reads TGCAGCGCCGTCGTACAGGGAAAGGGGGGCTACACCTTC.

The chain recombines TRBV12-3 or TRBV12-4 with TRBJ1-3, with D unclear. V was cut by 6 bases and J by 8 bases, with 11 bases left in between. CDR3 length: 12 residues. CDR3 in DNA: TGTGCCAGCAGAGGGAGAGCCGACACCATATATTTT. This sequence encodes CASRGRADTIYF.

The genes are TRBV2 and TRBJ1-4, with D perhaps matching TRBD1 (5 bases). There are 17 residues in the CDR3. The V gene's germline CDR1 is SNHLY and CDR2 FYNNEI. V lost 6 bases to trimming and J lost 0 bases, with 17 bases between them. This chain's CDR3 is CASSPRGGEATNEKLFF. The CDR3 DNA reads as TGTGCCAGCAGCCCCCGGGGGGGGGAGGCAACTAATGAAAAACTGTTTTTT.

This clone was observed a few times. This chain links TRBV5-6 with TRBJ1-1; D gene uncertain. The germline gives CDR1 SGHDT, CDR2 YYEEEE. The ends were cut back, 1 base at V and 1 base at J, with 5 bases in the middle. The CDR3 spans 13 residues. CDR3 coding DNA: TGTGCCAGCAGCTTGAGGCAGAACACTGAAGCTTTCTTT. As protein: CASSLRQNTEAFF.

The CDR3 protein is CASSHTGTGKTGELFF. CDR3 DNA: TGTGCCAGCAGCCATACCGGGACAGGAAAGACCGGGGAGCTGTTTTTT. The V and J genes are TRBV11-3 and TRBJ2-2, with 8 bases matching TRBD1. The V segment lost 5 bases and the J segment 5 bases; nucleotides outside the gene matches: 10. The V gene's germline CDR1 is SGHNT and CDR2 YENEEA. This CDR3 contains 16 residues.

The sample holds a few counts of this clone. The chain uses TRBV2 and TRBJ1-5, with 10 bases lining up with TRBD1. The CDR3 sequence is 14 residues long. Trimming cost V 7 bases and J 5 bases; bases outside gene matches: 5. Germline-derived CDR1 and CDR2 are SNHLY and FYNNEI. The CDR3 coding sequence is TGTGCCAGCAAAAGGACAGGGGGAGATCAGCCCCAGCATTTT. The encoded protein is CASKRTGGDQPQHF. The full variable domain, completed using reference TRBV2 and TRBJ1-5, is EPEVTQTPSHQVTQMGQEVILRCVPISNHLYFYWYRQILGQKVEFLVSFYNNEISEKSEIFDDQFSVERPDGSNFTLKIRSTKLEDSAMYFCASKRTGGDQPQHFGDGTRLSIL.

V and J are TRBV6-6 and TRBJ2-1; no clear D gene. The ends were cut back, 2 bases at V and 8 bases at J, with 7 bases in the middle. This CDR3 is 12 amino acids long. Germline lookup yields CDR1 MNHNY and CDR2 SVGAGI (reference sequence). The CDR3 sequence: CASSYTTDEQFF. DNA of the CDR3: TGTGCCAGCAGTTACACTACCGATGAGCAGTTCTTC.

The chain joins TRBV7-9 to TRBJ2-2, with D perhaps TRBD2 (6 bases). The V and J ends lost 5 bases and 5 bases respectively, with 18 bases between them. The germline V gene encodes CDR1 SEHNR and CDR2 FQNEAQ (reference sequence). The CDR3 loop spans 16 amino acids. CDR3 nucleotides: TGTGCCAGCAGCGGCCGAGCACTTGGGACTACCGGGGAGCTGTTTTTT. Translation gives CASSGRALGTTGELFF.